Following are 7 T cell receptor beta chains from one sample sequenced in a study of T cells in Graves' hyperthyroidism and ophthalmopathy (dated 2019 in TCRdb). Receptor amplification or capture employed multiplex PCR. The sequencing machine was an Illumina HiSeq 2000. Amplification of TCR beta CDR3 regions was carried out from RNA transcripts. The first round of RT-PCR for the TCR CDR3 was performed with the HTBI primer set and the Qiagen OneStep RT-PCR kit. The public reads were quality trimmed at Q25 with fastp and then assembled into clones with MiXCR by TCRdb, keeping productive beta chains. Each CDR3 protein appears once, grouped with its most common genes and DNA. The sample profile shows roughly 350,000 distinct CDR3 sequences; approximately 15% of them were found once. The ten largest clones add up to around 19% of the sample. Sequenced: blood. The receptors originated from a woman in her twenties or thirties with Graves' ophthalmopathy.

This clonotype was found many times. The V call is TRBV11-2, the J call TRBJ2-5; D possibly corresponds to TRBD1 (7 bases). This CDR3 region has 13 residues. V was shortened by 7 bases and J by 6 bases, with 15 bases between the two germline ends. Germline CDR1 and CDR2: SGHAT and FQNNGV. CDR3 in amino acids: CASTQGGRKTQYF. In DNA form, the CDR3 reads TGTGCCAGCACCCAGGGGGGTCGCAAGACCCAGTACTTC.

There are many counts of this clonotype. The rearrangement uses TRBV28 and TRBJ2-3, with 15 positions matching TRBD2. The CDR3 length is 17 residues. V was pared by 5 bases and J by 4 bases, with 7 bases of the junction left unmatched. Germline CDR1 reads MDHEN; CDR2 reads SYDVKM. The CDR3 loop is CASSTGTSGGNADTQYF. Written as DNA, the CDR3 is TGTGCCAGCAGTACCGGGACTAGCGGGGGGAATGCAGATACGCAGTATTTT.

This clonotype was detected only a few times. The genes are TRBV3-1 and TRBJ2-2, with 12 bases aligning to TRBD2. The CDR3 runs to 14 residues. V was clipped by 8 bases and J by 6 bases; unmatched bases: 4. Germline loops: CDR1 LGHDT, CDR2 YNNKEL (reference sequence). The chain's CDR3 is CASETSGGSGELFF. The CDR3 coding sequence is TGTGCCAGCGAGACTAGCGGGGGCTCCGGGGAGCTGTTTTTT.

The rearrangement uses TRBV20-1 and TRBJ1-6; D call uncertain. There are 17 residues in the CDR3. Germline CDR1 and CDR2: DFQATT and SNEGSKA (reference sequence). Trimming shortened V by 6 bases and J by 2 bases, and 20 bases separated the two germline ends. CDR3 loop: CSANNREQSAYNSPLHF. As DNA, the CDR3 is TGCAGTGCGAACAACCGGGAACAGAGCGCCTATAATTCACCCCTCCACTTT.

There are many counts of this clonotype. The chain carries TRBV6-1 and TRBJ2-7; D is uncertain. This CDR3 comprises 14 residues. Germline V gene data show CDR1 as MNHNS and CDR2 as SASEGT. Trimming removed 6 bases from V and 6 bases from J, with 18 bases in between. CDR3 sequence reads: CASSRRLNTGEQYF. For the CDR3, the DNA is TGTGCCAGCAGCCGCAGGCTCAATACGGGCGAGCAGTACTTC.

This clonotype was seen a handful of times. The chain recombines TRBV19 with TRBJ2-2, with unresolved D. This CDR3 has 15 amino acids. The V gene lost 7 bases and the J gene lost 0 bases, with 12 bases spanning the gap. Germline-derived CDR1 and CDR2 are LNHDA and SQIVND (reference sequence). CDR3 sequence (DNA): TGTGCCAGTACCTATTGGACGGCGAACACCGGGGAGCTGTTTTTT. Residues: CASTYWTANTGELFF.

This clonotype was detected a few times. The V call is TRBV9, the J call TRBJ1-3; D unresolved. Germline CDR1 SGDLS, CDR2 YYNGEE. The CDR3 is made up of 20 amino acids. Trimming stripped 4 bases from V and 4 bases from J, with 30 bases between. CDR3 sequence reads: CASSFPLLASQSKAGNTIYF. The CDR3 DNA reads as TGTGCCAGCAGCTTTCCTTTATTAGCTTCGCAATCCAAGGCCGGAAACACCATATATTTT.